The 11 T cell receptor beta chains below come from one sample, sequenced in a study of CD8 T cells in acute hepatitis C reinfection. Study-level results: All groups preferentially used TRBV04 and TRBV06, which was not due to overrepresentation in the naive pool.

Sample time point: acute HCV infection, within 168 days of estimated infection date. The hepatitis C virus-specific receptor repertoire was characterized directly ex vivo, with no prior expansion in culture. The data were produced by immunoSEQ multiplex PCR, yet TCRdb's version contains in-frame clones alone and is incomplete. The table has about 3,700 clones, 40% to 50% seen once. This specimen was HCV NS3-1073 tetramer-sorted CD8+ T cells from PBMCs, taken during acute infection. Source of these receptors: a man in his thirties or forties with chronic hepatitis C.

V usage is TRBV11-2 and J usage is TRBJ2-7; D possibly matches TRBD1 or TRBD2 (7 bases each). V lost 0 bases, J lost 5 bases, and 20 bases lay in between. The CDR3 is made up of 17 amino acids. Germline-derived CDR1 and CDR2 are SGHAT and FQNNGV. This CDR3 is CASSLEVAAGGGDEQYF. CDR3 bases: TGTGCCAGCAGCTTAGAGGTCGCGGCAGGGGGGGGCGACGAGCAGTACTTC.

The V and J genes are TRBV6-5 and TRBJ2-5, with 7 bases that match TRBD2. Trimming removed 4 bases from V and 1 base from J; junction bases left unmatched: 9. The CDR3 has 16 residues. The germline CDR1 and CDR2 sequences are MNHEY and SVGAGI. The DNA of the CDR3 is TGTGCCAGCAGTTCTAACCCGGGAGGCGCCCAAGAGACCCAGTACTTC. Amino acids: CASSSNPGGAQETQYF.

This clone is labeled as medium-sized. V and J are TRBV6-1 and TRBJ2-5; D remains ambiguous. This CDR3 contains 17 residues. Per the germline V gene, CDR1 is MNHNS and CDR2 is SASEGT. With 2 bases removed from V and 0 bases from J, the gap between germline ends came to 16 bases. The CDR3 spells CASSEPLGLVYQETQYF. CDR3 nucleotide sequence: TGTGCCAGCAGTGAACCCCTCGGGCTCGTGTACCAAGAGACCCAGTACTTC.

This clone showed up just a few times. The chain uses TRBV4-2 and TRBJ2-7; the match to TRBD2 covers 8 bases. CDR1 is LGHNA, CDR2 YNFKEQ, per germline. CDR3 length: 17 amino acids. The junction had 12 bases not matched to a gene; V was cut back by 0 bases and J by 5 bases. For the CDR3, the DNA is TGTGCCAGCAGCCAAGAGATGTCCGCGGGAGGTGGGGACGAGCAGTACTTC. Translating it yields CASSQEMSAGGGDEQYF.

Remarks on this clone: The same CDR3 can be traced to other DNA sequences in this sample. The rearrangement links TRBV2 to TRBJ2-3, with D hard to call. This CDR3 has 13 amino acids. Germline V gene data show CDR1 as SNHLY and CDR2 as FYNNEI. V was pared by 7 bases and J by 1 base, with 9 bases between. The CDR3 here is CASKTPGTDTQYF. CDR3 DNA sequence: TGTGCCAGCAAAACCCCCGGCACAGATACGCAGTATTTT.

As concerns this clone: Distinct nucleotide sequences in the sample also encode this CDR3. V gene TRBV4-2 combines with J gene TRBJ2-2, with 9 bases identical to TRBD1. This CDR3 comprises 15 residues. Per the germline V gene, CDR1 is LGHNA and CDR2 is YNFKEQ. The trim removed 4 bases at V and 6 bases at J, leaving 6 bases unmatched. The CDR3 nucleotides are TGTGCCAGCAGCCGTGAACAGGGGGCTCCCGGGGAGCTGTTTTTT. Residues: CASSREQGAPGELFF.

The CDR3 DNA reads TGTGCCAGCAGCCAAGGACAACCCCAAGAGACCCAGTACTTC. Its protein is CASSQGQPQETQYF. The V gene is TRBV4-2, the J gene TRBJ2-5; no clear D. Germline CDR1 reads LGHNA; CDR2 reads YNFKEQ. The CDR3 consists of 14 residues. V dropped 1 base and J dropped 1 base, with 7 bases sitting between them.

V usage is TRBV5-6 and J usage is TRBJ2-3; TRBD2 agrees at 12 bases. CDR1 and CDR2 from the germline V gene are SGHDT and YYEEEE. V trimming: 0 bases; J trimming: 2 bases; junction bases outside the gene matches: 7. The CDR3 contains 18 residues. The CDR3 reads CASSLGETSGGYTDTQYF. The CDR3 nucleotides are TGTGCCAGCAGCTTGGGAGAGACTAGCGGGGGTTACACAGATACGCAGTATTTT.

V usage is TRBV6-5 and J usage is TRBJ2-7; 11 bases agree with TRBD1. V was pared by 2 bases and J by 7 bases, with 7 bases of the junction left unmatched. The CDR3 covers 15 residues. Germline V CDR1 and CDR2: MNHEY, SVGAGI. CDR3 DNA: TGTGCCAGCAGTTACGGACAGGGGGCCCCCGAGGAGCAGTACTTC. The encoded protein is CASSYGQGAPEEQYF.

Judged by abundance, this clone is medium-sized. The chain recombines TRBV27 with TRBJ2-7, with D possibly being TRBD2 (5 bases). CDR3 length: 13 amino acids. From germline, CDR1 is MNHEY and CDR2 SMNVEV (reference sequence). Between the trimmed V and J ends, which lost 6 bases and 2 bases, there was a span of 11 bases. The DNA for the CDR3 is TGTGCCAGCAGGGAGGCCCACACCTACGAGCAGTACTTC. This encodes CASREAHTYEQYF.

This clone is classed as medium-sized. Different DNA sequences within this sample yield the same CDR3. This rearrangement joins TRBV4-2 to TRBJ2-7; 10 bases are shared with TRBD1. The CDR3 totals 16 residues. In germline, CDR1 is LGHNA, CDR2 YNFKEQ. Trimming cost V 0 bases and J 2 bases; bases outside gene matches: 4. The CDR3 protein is CASSQEGTGAPYEQYF. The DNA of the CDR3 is TGTGCCAGCAGCCAAGAGGGGACAGGGGCCCCCTACGAGCAGTACTTC.